This entry lists 19 T cell receptor beta chains sequenced from one sample in a study of T cell responses to AZD1222 COVID-19 vaccine. Assay: immunoSEQ multiplex PCR; the TCRdb copy retains only in-frame clones and omits some. In the table there are around 190,000 clones, 90% to 95% of which are singletons. The specimen comprised peripheral blood, sampled 28 days after the second AZD1222 dose. These receptors were obtained from an adult who received the AZD1222 COVID-19 vaccine.

The chain links TRBV2 to TRBJ1-2, with 9 bases that match TRBD1. Germline assignment: CDR1 SNHLY and CDR2 FYNNEI. The CDR3 loop spans 15 amino acids. V was pared by 3 bases and J by 3 bases, with 5 bases of the junction left unmatched. The CDR3 loop is CASSERDRDYYGYTF. The CDR3, as DNA: TGTGCCAGCAGTGAGAGGGACAGGGATTACTATGGCTACACCTTC.

The chain uses TRBV19 and TRBJ2-5; 7 bases line up with TRBD1. Germline CDR1 is LNHDA and CDR2 is SQIVND (reference sequence). This CDR3 has 16 residues. V lost 4 bases to trimming and J lost 1 base; unmatched junction nucleotides: 9. CDR3 DNA: TGTGCCAGTAGTACGAAATCCCGGGACAGCCAAGAGACCCAGTACTTC. Protein sequence: CASSTKSRDSQETQYF. Full variable domain (remainder filled in from reference TRBV19 and TRBJ2-5): DGGITQSPKYLFRKEGQNVTLSCEQNLNHDAMYWYRQDPGQGLRLIYYSQIVNDFQKGDIAEGYSVSREKKESFPLTVTSAQKNPTAFYLCASSTKSRDSQETQYFGPGTRLLVL.

This clone has only one observation. The chain employs TRBV4-3 and TRBJ2-3; TRBD2 aligns across 8 bases. J was trimmed by 6 bases and V by 1 base; bases with no gene match: 3. The CDR3 covers 14 residues. CDR1 and CDR2 (germline): LGHNA, YSLEER. The CDR3 DNA follows: TGCGCCAGCAGCCAAGGCGGGGGGCGGGATACGCAGTATTTT. The encoded protein is CASSQGGGRDTQYF.

The chain employs TRBV7-2 and TRBJ1-1; 8 positions match TRBD1. V trimming: 2 bases; J trimming: 1 base; junction bases outside the gene matches: 15. The germline V gene has CDR1 SGHTA and CDR2 FQGNSA. The CDR3 consists of 19 residues. The CDR3 DNA is TGTGCCAGCAGCTTAATGTCAGGGGGCCTCCTCACAAAGAACACTGAAGCTTTCTTT. Translating it yields CASSLMSGGLLTKNTEAFF.

The genes are TRBV4-3 and TRBJ2-2; a possible D gene is TRBD2 (5 bases). Germline CDR1 is LGHNA and CDR2 is YSLEER. This CDR3 is 18 amino acids long. Deletions cut 1 base from V and 1 base from J, with 16 bases between. CDR3 protein: CASSQGTHRTLNTGELFF. The CDR3 region has the DNA TGCGCCAGCAGCCAAGGGACTCACCGAACTCTGAACACCGGGGAGCTGTTTTTT.

The V and J genes are TRBV2 and TRBJ2-1, with no clear D. CDR1 is SNHLY and CDR2 is FYNNEI in the germline V gene. V gave up 5 bases and J gave up 4 bases, with 12 bases separating them. This CDR3 spans 14 amino acids. CDR3 DNA sequence: TGTGCCAGCAGTCCGACCGGCATATACAATGAGCAGTTCTTC. This sequence encodes CASSPTGIYNEQFF.

The CDR3 loop reads CATERRAWSSYNSPLHF. The CDR3 bases are TGTGCCACGGAACGGAGGGCCTGGAGCTCCTATAATTCACCCCTCCACTTT. The chain carries TRBV15 and TRBJ1-6; D uncertain. Deletions cut 9 bases from V and 0 bases from J, with 18 bases between. The CDR3 is 17 amino acids. CDR1 and CDR2 from the germline V gene are LNHNV and YYDKDF (reference sequence).

V gene TRBV29-1 combines with J gene TRBJ2-5; TRBD2 aligns across 11 bases. Germline assignment: CDR1 SQVTM and CDR2 ANQGSEA. J gave up 5 bases and V 0 bases, and 8 bases lay outside the gene matches. CDR3 length equals 16 residues. CDR3 protein: CSVEDPRLAGLETQYF. The DNA of the CDR3 is TGCAGCGTTGAAGATCCTCGACTAGCGGGGCTCGAGACCCAGTACTTC. The whole variable domain, filled in from reference TRBV29-1 and TRBJ2-5, reads SAVISQKPSRDICQRGTSLTIQCQVDSQVTMMFWYRQQPGQSLTLIATANQGSEATYESGFVIDKFPISRPNLTFSTLTVSNMSPEDSSIYLCSVEDPRLAGLETQYFGPGTRLLVL.

The gene calls are TRBV5-1 and TRBJ1-4; D might be TRBD1 (5 bases). Trimming removed 4 bases from V and 6 bases from J, with 13 bases in between. Germline V gene data show CDR1 as SGHRS and CDR2 as YFSETQ. This CDR3 region has 14 residues. The CDR3 DNA sequence: TGCGCCAGCAGCCCTGGCAGGGCGCATGAAAAACTGTTTTTT. This translates into CASSPGRAHEKLFF.

The CDR3 loop is CASSRTTGLDGYTF. DNA of the CDR3: TGTGCCAGCAGCCGGACGACAGGGTTGGATGGCTACACCTTC. This chain links TRBV7-2 with TRBJ1-2; 7 bases are a match to TRBD1. Germline-derived CDR1 and CDR2 are SGHTA and FQGNSA. V shed 5 bases and J 6 bases; nucleotides not matched to a gene: 9. The CDR3 consists of 14 residues.

The chain joins TRBV7-2 to TRBJ1-1, with D possibly TRBD1 on 5 matching bases. CDR1 is SGHTA and CDR2 is FQGNSA in the germline V gene. The CDR3 covers 14 residues. Trimming cost V 6 bases and J 4 bases, with 15 bases left between them. The CDR3 reads CASSFGGVGTEAFF. The CDR3 bases are TGTGCCAGCAGTTTCGGGGGGGTGGGCACTGAAGCTTTCTTT.

The rearrangement links TRBV28 to TRBJ1-6; D remains ambiguous. V was cut by 3 bases and J by 8 bases, with 11 bases left in between. The germline V gene has CDR1 MDHEN and CDR2 SYDVKM. CDR3 length equals 14 residues. The CDR3 protein is CASSFGQFYSPLHF. CDR3 coding DNA: TGTGCCAGCAGTTTTGGTCAGTTCTATTCACCCCTCCACTTT.

V usage is TRBV12-5 and J usage is TRBJ2-2; D ambiguous. Germline V gene sequence: CDR1 LGHNT, CDR2 FRNRAP. Trimming stripped 0 bases from V and 7 bases from J, with 6 bases between. The CDR3 totals 13 residues. The CDR3 sequence: CASGLVSGGELFF. The CDR3 coding sequence is TGTGCTAGTGGTTTGGTATCGGGCGGGGAGCTGTTTTTT.

The V and J genes are TRBV11-2 and TRBJ2-1; TRBD2 agrees at 11 bases. CDR1 is SGHAT, CDR2 FQNNGV, per germline. CDR3 length equals 13 residues. V lost 4 bases and J lost 15; bases outside the gene matches: 8. As DNA, the CDR3 is TGTGCCAGCAGCTCGAGTCCTAGCGGGGGGCTGTTCTTC. This translates into CASSSSPSGGLFF.

The CDR3 protein is CASSGKDLGGPYTF. Here the CDR3 DNA reads TGCGCCAGCAGCGGGAAGGACCTAGGAGGACCCTACACCTTC. This chain connects TRBV5-1 to TRBJ1-2, with D unclear. V dropped 4 bases and J dropped 10 bases, with 20 bases sitting between them. The CDR3 consists of 14 residues. Looked up from germline, CDR1 is SGHRS and CDR2 is YFSETQ.

This sequence joins TRBV11-1 and TRBJ1-1, with a tentative D call TRBD1 (6 bases). V lost 4 bases and J 8 bases, leaving 8 bases between the germline ends. CDR1 is SGHAT, CDR2 FQDESV, per germline (reference sequence). The CDR3 length is 11 residues. The CDR3 spells CASSSGAEAFF. The CDR3 DNA sequence: TGTGCCAGCAGCTCGGGGGCAGAAGCTTTCTTT.

The gene calls are TRBV18 and TRBJ1-4; the D is unclear. Germline values: CDR1 KGHSH, CDR2 LQKENI. The CDR3 is 13 amino acids. V lost 3 bases to trimming and J lost 8 bases, with 10 bases between them. CDR3 protein: CASSPSALEKLFF. The CDR3 DNA reads as TGTGCCAGCTCACCCTCCGCCTTGGAAAAACTGTTTTTT. Together with reference TRBV18 and TRBJ1-4, the CDR3 gives the full variable domain: NAGVMQNPRHLVRRRGQEARLRCSPMKGHSHVYWYRQLPEEGLKFMVYLQKENIIDESGMPKERFSAEFPKEGPSILRIQQVVRGDSAAYFCASSPSALEKLFFGSGTQLSVL.

The chain recombines TRBV4-1 with TRBJ1-5; D is uncertain. V lost 4 bases to trimming and J lost 2 bases, with 12 bases between them. The CDR3 is made up of 15 amino acids. In germline, CDR1 is MGHRA, CDR2 YSYEKL. For the CDR3, the DNA is TGCGCCAGCAGCCCAGGAGTGGAAGGCAATCAGCCCCAGCATTTT. Its protein product is CASSPGVEGNQPQHF.

V is TRBV19 and J is TRBJ1-3; D is perhaps TRBD1 (6 bases). CDR3 size: 13 residues. Trimming removed 8 bases from V and 2 bases from J, with 10 bases in between. Germline V gene lookup returns CDR1 LNHDA and CDR2 SQIVND (reference sequence). CDR3 nucleotide sequence: TGTGCCAGTTTGAGGGGGACTGGAAACACCATATATTTT. Its protein is CASLRGTGNTIYF.